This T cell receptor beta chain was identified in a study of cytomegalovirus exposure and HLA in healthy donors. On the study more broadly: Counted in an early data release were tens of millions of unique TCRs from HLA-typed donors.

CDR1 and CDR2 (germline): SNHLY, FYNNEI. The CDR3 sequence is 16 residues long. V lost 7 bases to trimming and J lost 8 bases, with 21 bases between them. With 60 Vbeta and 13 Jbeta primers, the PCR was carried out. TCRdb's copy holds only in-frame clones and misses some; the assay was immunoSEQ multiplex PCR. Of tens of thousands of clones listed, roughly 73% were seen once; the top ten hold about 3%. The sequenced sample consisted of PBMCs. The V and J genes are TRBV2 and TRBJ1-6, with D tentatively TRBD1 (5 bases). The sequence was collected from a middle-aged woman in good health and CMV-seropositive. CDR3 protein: CASTGGGPKFYSPLHF. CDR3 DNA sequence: TGTGCCAGCACCGGGGGGGGACCCAAATTTTATTCACCCCTCCACTTT. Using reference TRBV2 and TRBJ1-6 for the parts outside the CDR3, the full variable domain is EPEVTQTPSHQVTQMGQEVILRCVPISNHLYFYWYRQILGQKVEFLVSFYNNEISEKSEIFDDQFSVERPDGSNFTLKIRSTKLEDSAMYFCASTGGGPKFYSPLHFGNGTRLTVT.